Listed below are T cell receptor beta chains from one sample, sequenced in a study of breast tumors, draining lymph nodes, adjacent tissues. Each CDR3 protein gets one entry after TCRdb re-called the multiplex PCR reads with MiXCR. There are 150,000 to 200,000 distinct CDR3 sequences in the sample; 25% to 40% occur only once, and about 3.9% lies in the top ten. The sample comprised axillary lymph node tissue. These receptors came from a female donor with breast cancer. Some clones in this sample may be carry-over from other donors' samples. The CDR3 runs from the conserved cysteine through the conserved F or W.

>TRBJ2-1|TRBV19
CASSIGLAATCNEQFF
>TRBJ2-7|TRBV7-9
CASSLAQDYEQYF
>TRBJ1-1|TRBV12-3/TRBV12-4
CASSFVGGTEAFF
>TRBJ1-3|TRBV12-3/TRBV12-4
CASSFAEYSGNTIYF
>TRBJ1-2|TRBV6-5
CASSYDRTYNYGYTF
>TRBJ1-6|TRBV9
CASSVEWRLSYNSPLHF
>TRBJ2-2|TRBV30
CAWDRDRVSGELFF
>TRBJ2-3|TRBV5-8
CASSVTGDTQYF
>TRBJ1-2|TRBV2
CASRPGVSNWWGYTF
>TRBJ1-2|TRBV6-5
CASSYGGTGLWGYTF
>TRBJ2-3|TRBV18
CASSPQTPGTDTQYF
>TRBJ2-2|TRBV20-1
CSARGLAGGHPTTGELFF
>TRBJ2-1|TRBV12-3/TRBV12-4
CASSTGWWQFF
>TRBJ1-2|TRBV25-1
CASSAREQGSGYTF
>TRBJ2-5|TRBV11-3
CASSLGLTGETQYF
>TRBJ1-1|TRBV11-3
CASSLEGIMNTEAFF
>TRBJ2-3|TRBV19
CASSIVAQSTDTQYF
>TRBJ1-2|TRBV29-1
CSVELTVGYGYTF
>TRBJ2-4|TRBV20-1
CSASALAGGSKNIQYF
>TRBJ2-7|TRBV7-9
CASSLRDYEQYF
>TRBJ1-2|TRBV7-9
CASSLAGQVYGYTF
>TRBJ2-6|TRBV12-3/TRBV12-4
CASSLEDRGNVLTF
>TRBJ1-2|TRBV14
CASSHGHYGYTF
>TRBJ2-5|TRBV10-2
CASSRAEETQYF
>TRBJ1-4|TRBV7-8
CASSFVPTQGNEKLFF
>TRBJ2-7|TRBV5-1
CASSSGGVYYEQYF
>TRBJ2-1|TRBV4-1
CASSQEGQGPYNEQFF
>TRBJ2-3|TRBV4-2
CASSQEASGGTDTQYF
>TRBJ2-3|TRBV7-2
CASSLLAGGTCTDTQYF
>TRBJ2-2|TRBV7-9
CASSPVGTVTGELFF
>TRBJ1-2|TRBV4-2
CASSQGQLGSYGYTF
>TRBJ2-5|TRBV7-2
CASSRQGGGTGEPQYF
>TRBJ2-1|TRBV7-2
CASSLLRQGSYNEQFF
>TRBJ2-5|TRBV10-3
CAISTSGGALETQYF
>TRBJ2-7|TRBV11-3
CVSSHRNRQGPSYERYF
>TRBJ2-7|TRBV3-1
CASSLVAGSREQYF
>TRBJ2-7|TRBV3-1
CASSQALAGDDEQYF
>TRBJ1-5|TRBV20-1
CSARDSAAGPISNQPQHF
>TRBJ1-5|TRBV18
CASSGQGAYQPQHF
>TRBJ2-7|TRBV14
CASSQVDSGEQYF
>TRBJ1-6|TRBV6-4
CASRPTGVEANSPLHF
>TRBJ2-6|TRBV9
CASSVVQVGISFSGANVLTF
>TRBJ2-2|TRBV28
CASSWLARNTGELFF
>TRBJ2-7|TRBV28
CASSPTGGGPYEQYF